This T cell receptor beta chain was retrieved from a study of a mutant IDH1 vaccine in newly diagnosed glioma. Data came from immunoSEQ multiplex PCR; TCRdb stores just in-frame clones and leaves some out. The sample gives 9,500 to 14,000 clones, 80% to 90% of which show up once; 5% to 6.5% is in the top ten. Germline CDR1 reads SQVTM; CDR2 reads ANQGSEA. V was shortened by 7 bases and J by 1 base, with 16 bases between the two germline ends. CDR3 size: 14 residues. Time point specified: week 5, during vaccination. Every vaccination contained 300 ug of the mutant IDH1 20-mer peptide and was paired with topical imiquimod. On this clone: What it recognizes is unknown.

The origin of this receptor is a middle-aged woman with glioma. Some clones in this sample may be carry-over from other donors' samples. Sequences were derived from PBMCs, sampled from a glioma patient whose treatment included an IDH1 peptide vaccine. V gene TRBV29-1 combines with J gene TRBJ1-1; D perhaps matches TRBD1 (5 bases). This chain's CDR3 is CSARGGIGNTEAFF. CDR3 bases: TGCAGCGCTAGGGGAGGGATAGGGAACACTGAAGCTTTCTTT. The full variable domain, in which reference TRBV29-1 and TRBJ1-1 provide the parts outside the CDR3, is SAVISQKPSRDICQRGTSLTIQCQVDSQVTMMFWYRQQPGQSLTLIATANQGSEATYESGFVIDKFPISRPNLTFSTLTVSNMSPEDSSIYLCSARGGIGNTEAFFGQGTRLTVV.